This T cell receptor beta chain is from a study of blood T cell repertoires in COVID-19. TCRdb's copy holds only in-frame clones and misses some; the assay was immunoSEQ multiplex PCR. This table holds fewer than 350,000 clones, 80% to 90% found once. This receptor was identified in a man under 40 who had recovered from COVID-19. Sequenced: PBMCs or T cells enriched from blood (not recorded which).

CDR3 DNA: TGCAGCGTTGGAAGGACAGCCAACACTGAAGCTTTCTTT. This gives the protein CSVGRTANTEAFF. The chain employs TRBV29-1 and TRBJ1-1; tentatively, D is TRBD1 (6 bases). CDR3 length: 13 residues. From germline, CDR1 is SQVTM and CDR2 ANQGSEA. The ends were cut back, 4 bases at V and 2 bases at J, with 11 bases in the middle.